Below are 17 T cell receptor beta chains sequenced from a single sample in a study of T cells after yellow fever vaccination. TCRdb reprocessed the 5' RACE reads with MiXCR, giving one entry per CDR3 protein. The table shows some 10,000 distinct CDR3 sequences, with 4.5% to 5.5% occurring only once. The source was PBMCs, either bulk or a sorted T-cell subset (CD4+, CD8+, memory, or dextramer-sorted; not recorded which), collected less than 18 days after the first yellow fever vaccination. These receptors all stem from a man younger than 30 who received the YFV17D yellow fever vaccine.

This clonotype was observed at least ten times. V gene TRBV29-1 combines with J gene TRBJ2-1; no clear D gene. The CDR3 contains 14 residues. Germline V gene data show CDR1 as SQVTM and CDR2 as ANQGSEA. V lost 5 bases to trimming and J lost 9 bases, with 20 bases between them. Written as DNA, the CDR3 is TGCAGCGTTAAAGGCAGGTTCGACTTGAGTGAGCAGTTCTTC. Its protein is CSVKGRFDLSEQFF.

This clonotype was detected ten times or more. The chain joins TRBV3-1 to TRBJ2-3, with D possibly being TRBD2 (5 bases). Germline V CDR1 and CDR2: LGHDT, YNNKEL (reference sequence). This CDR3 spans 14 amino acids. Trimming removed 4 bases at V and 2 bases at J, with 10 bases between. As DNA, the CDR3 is TGTGCCAGCAGCCCGGGATCCATCACAGATACGCAGTATTTT. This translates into CASSPGSITDTQYF.

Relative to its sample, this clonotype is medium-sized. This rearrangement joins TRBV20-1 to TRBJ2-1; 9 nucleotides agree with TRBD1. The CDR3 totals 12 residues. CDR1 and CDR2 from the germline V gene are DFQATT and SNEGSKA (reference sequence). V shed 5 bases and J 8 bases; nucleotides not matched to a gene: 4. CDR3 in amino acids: CSAPDRGDEQFF. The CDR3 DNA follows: TGCAGTGCTCCGGACAGGGGAGATGAGCAGTTCTTC.

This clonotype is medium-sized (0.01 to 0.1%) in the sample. CDR3 amino acids: CSAQTWENTEAFF. CDR3 nucleotides: TGCAGTGCCCAAACATGGGAGAACACTGAAGCTTTCTTT. The V gene is TRBV20-1, the J gene TRBJ1-1; D gene uncertain. V was clipped by 6 bases and J by 1 base, with 12 bases between them. From germline, CDR1 is DFQATT and CDR2 SNEGSKA (reference sequence). The CDR3 has 13 residues.

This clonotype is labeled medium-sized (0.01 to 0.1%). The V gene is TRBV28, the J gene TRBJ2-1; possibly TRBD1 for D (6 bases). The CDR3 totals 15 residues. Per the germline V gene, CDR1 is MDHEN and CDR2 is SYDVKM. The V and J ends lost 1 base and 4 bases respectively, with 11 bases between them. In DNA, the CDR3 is TGTGCCAGCAGTTTATTGGCAGGGGCTTACAATGAGCAGTTCTTC. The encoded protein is CASSLLAGAYNEQFF. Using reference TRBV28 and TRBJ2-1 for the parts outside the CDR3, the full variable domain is DVKVTQSSRYLVKRTGEKVFLECVQDMDHENMFWYRQDPGLGLRLIYFSYDVKMKEKGDIPEGYSVSREKKERFSLILESASTNQTSMYLCASSLLAGAYNEQFFGPGTRLTVL.

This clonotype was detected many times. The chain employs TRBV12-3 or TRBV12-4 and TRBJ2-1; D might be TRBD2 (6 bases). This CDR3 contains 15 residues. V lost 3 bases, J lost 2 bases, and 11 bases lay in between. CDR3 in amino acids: CASSFKASAYNEQFF. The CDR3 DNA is TGTGCCAGCAGTTTCAAGGCTAGCGCCTACAATGAGCAGTTCTTC.

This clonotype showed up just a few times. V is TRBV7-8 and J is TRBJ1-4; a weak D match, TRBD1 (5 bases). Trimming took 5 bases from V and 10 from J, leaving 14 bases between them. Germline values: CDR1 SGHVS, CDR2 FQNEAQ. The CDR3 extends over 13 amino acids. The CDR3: CASSQPGDGKLFF. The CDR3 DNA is TGTGCCAGCAGCCAGCCGGGGGACGGAAAACTGTTTTTT.

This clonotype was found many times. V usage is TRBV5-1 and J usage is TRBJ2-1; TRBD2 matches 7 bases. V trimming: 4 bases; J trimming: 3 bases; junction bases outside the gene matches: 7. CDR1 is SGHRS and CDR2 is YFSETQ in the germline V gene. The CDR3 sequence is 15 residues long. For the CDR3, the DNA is TGCGCCAGCAGCCCCTCCAGCGGGGTCTACAATGAGCAGTTCTTC. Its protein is CASSPSSGVYNEQFF.

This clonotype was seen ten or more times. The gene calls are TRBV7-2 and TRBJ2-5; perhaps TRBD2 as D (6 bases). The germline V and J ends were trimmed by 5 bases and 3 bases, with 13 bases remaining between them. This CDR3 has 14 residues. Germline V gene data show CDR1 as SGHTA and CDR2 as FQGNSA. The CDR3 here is CASSGVGGEETQYF. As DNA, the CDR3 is TGTGCCAGCAGCGGTGTCGGGGGAGAAGAGACCCAGTACTTC.

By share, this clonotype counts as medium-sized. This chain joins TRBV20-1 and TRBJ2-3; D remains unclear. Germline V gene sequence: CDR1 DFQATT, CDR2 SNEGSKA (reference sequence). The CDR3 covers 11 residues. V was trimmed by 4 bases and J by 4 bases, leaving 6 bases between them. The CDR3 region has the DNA TGCAGTGCTAAGCTTGCAGATACGCAGTATTTT. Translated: CSAKLADTQYF.

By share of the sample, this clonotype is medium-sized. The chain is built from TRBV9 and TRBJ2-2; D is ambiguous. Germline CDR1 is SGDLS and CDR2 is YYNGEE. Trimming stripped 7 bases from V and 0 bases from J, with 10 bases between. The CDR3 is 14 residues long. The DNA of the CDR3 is TGTGCCAGCTCACCCGGGCCGAACACCGGGGAGCTGTTTTTT. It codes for CASSPGPNTGELFF.

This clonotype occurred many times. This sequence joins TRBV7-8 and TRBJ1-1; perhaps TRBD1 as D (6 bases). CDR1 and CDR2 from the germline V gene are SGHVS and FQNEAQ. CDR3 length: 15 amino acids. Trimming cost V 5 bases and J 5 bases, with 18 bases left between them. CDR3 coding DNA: TGTGCCAGCAGCGGAGGACGGGCAGGGGATACTGAAGCTTTCTTT. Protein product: CASSGGRAGDTEAFF.

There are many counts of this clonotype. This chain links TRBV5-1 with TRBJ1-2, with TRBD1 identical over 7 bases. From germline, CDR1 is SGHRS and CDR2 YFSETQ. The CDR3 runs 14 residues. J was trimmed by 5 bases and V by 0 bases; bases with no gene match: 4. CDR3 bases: TGCGCCAGCAGCTTGGCCGGGACAGAGTATGGCTACACCTTC. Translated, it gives CASSLAGTEYGYTF.

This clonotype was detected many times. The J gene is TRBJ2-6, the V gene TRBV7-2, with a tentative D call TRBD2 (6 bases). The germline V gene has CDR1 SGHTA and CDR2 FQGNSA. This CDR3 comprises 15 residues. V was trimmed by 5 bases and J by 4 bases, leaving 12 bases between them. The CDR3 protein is CASSTTRSGANVLTF. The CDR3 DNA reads TGTGCCAGCAGCACGACTAGGTCCGGGGCCAACGTCCTGACTTTC.

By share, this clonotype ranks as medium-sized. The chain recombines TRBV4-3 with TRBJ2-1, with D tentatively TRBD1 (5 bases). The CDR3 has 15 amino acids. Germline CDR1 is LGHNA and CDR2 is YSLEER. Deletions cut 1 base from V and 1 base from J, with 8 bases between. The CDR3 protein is CASSQVRESYNEQFF. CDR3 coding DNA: TGCGCCAGCAGCCAAGTCAGGGAATCCTACAATGAGCAGTTCTTC.

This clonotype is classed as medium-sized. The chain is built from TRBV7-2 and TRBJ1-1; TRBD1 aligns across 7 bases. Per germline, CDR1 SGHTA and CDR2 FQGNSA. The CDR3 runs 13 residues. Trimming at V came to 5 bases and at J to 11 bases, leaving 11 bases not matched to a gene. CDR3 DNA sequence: TGTGCCAGCAGCCCACGGGACAGTCCCGGGGCTTTCTTT. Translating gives CASSPRDSPGAFF. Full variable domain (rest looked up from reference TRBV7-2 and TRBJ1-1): GAGVSQSPSNKVTEKGKDVELRCDPISGHTALYWYRQSLGQGLEFLIYFQGNSAPDKSGLPSDRFSAERTGGSVSTLTIQRTQQEDSAVYLCASSPRDSPGAFFGQGTRLTVV.

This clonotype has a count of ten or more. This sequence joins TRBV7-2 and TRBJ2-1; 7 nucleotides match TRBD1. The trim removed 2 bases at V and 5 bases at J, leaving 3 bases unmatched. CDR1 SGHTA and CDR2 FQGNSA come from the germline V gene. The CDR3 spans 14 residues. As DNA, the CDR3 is TGTGCCAGCAGCTTAATGGGACAGCACAATGAGCAGTTCTTC. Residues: CASSLMGQHNEQFF. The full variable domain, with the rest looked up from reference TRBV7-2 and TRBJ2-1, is GAGVSQSPSNKVTEKGKDVELRCDPISGHTALYWYRQSLGQGLEFLIYFQGNSAPDKSGLPSDRFSAERTGGSVSTLTIQRTQQEDSAVYLCASSLMGQHNEQFFGPGTRLTVL.